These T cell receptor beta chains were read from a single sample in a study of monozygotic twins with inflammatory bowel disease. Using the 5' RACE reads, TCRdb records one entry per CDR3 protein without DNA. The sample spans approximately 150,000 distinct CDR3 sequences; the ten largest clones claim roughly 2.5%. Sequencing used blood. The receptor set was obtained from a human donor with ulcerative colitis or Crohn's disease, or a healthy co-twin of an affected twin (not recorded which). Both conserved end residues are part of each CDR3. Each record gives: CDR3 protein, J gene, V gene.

CDR3 protein: CASSLWGSTEAFF; J gene: TRBJ1-1; V gene: TRBV5-1
CDR3 protein: CASSPRSSGNTIYF; J gene: TRBJ1-3; V gene: TRBV12-3/TRBV12-4
CDR3 protein: CASSHTGGHEQYF; J gene: TRBJ2-7; V gene: TRBV4-1
CDR3 protein: CASRGDTGYSPLHF; J gene: TRBJ1-6; V gene: TRBV2
CDR3 protein: CATSRLKGSGVNTEAFF; J gene: TRBJ1-1; V gene: TRBV15
CDR3 protein: CASSLKPGENEQFF; J gene: TRBJ2-1; V gene: TRBV7-2
CDR3 protein: CASAQGIKNIQYF; J gene: TRBJ2-4; V gene: TRBV6-5
CDR3 protein: CASSRQPLYEKLFF; J gene: TRBJ1-4; V gene: TRBV18
CDR3 protein: CASSYGSGGELFF; J gene: TRBJ2-2; V gene: TRBV12-3/TRBV12-4
CDR3 protein: CASSLWTENYEQYF; J gene: TRBJ2-7; V gene: TRBV3-1
CDR3 protein: CASSFTFSGEQFF; J gene: TRBJ2-1; V gene: TRBV7-3
CDR3 protein: CASSVGQGVYEQYF; J gene: TRBJ2-7; V gene: TRBV5-1
CDR3 protein: CASSLQAIYEQYF; J gene: TRBJ2-7; V gene: TRBV7-8
CDR3 protein: CASRTGGTEAFF; J gene: TRBJ1-1; V gene: TRBV19
CDR3 protein: CASSSGWEQYF; J gene: TRBJ2-7; V gene: TRBV11-2
CDR3 protein: CAWSVNWQGTQYF; J gene: TRBJ2-5; V gene: TRBV30
CDR3 protein: CASSQDRGPIYGYTF; J gene: TRBJ1-2; V gene: TRBV14
CDR3 protein: CASSPSAGGPYNEQFF; J gene: TRBJ2-1; V gene: TRBV7-3
CDR3 protein: CASSLGQGRMNTEAFF; J gene: TRBJ1-1; V gene: TRBV18
CDR3 protein: CASSLEGTSINTEAFF; J gene: TRBJ1-1; V gene: TRBV7-6
CDR3 protein: CSAGSGGHLYNEQFF; J gene: TRBJ2-1; V gene: TRBV20-1
CDR3 protein: CASTEGVPLAKNIQYF; J gene: TRBJ2-4; V gene: TRBV7-9
CDR3 protein: CASSEKARGGTEAFF; J gene: TRBJ1-1; V gene: TRBV2
CDR3 protein: CAISEQQGTYEQYF; J gene: TRBJ2-7; V gene: TRBV10-3
CDR3 protein: CASSIWAYNEQFF; J gene: TRBJ2-1; V gene: TRBV6-6
CDR3 protein: CASSPGVNQPQHF; J gene: TRBJ1-5; V gene: TRBV18
CDR3 protein: CSAPPDRGRRVDTQYF; J gene: TRBJ2-3; V gene: TRBV20-1
CDR3 protein: CASSQVTGGNEQYF; J gene: TRBJ2-7; V gene: TRBV4-2
CDR3 protein: CASSQGQGPNSPLHF; J gene: TRBJ1-6; V gene: TRBV4-2
CDR3 protein: CASSRGLFSNEQFF; J gene: TRBJ2-1; V gene: TRBV12-3/TRBV12-4
CDR3 protein: CSVRTRPEGTQYF; J gene: TRBJ2-3; V gene: TRBV29-1
CDR3 protein: CASSEGIWGNSPLHF; J gene: TRBJ1-6; V gene: TRBV4-1
CDR3 protein: CASSQDLNRGNEKLFF; J gene: TRBJ1-4; V gene: TRBV4-1
CDR3 protein: CASSFTTEAFF; J gene: TRBJ1-1; V gene: TRBV7-2
CDR3 protein: CASSQVYRGTCYSNQPQHF; J gene: TRBJ1-5; V gene: TRBV3-1